This is a list of T cell receptor beta chains from one sample in a study of neurological immune-mediated disorders. TCRdb independently ran MiXCR on the 5' RACE reads; one entry per CDR3 protein. The table includes tens of thousands of distinct CDR3 sequences, approximately 5.4% detected once. Sample: CD4+ T cells from blood. All receptors derive from a woman between 45 and 65 years old in good health. The CDR3 runs from the conserved cysteine through the conserved F or W. D genes are given only for firm matches. The size of a clone is reported for some rows only, either as once, few or many, or as a class for expanded clones.

V	D	J	size	DNA	CDR3
TRBV10-3	NA	TRBJ2-7	many	TGTGCCATCAGTGACCCCGGACAGTCCTACGAGCAGTACTTC	CAISDPGQSYEQYF
TRBV5-1	TRBD1	TRBJ1-4	many	TGCGCCAGCAGCTCGACAGGGGCAACTAATGAAAAACTGTTTTTT	CASSSTGATNEKLFF
TRBV5-6	NA	TRBJ1-5	many	TGTGCCAGCAGCTTGCAGAGGCAAATATATCAGCCCCAGCATTTT	CASSLQRQIYQPQHF
TRBV28	TRBD2	TRBJ2-3	many	TGTGCCAGCAGCACAGCGACTAGCGGGAAGGGGATAGATACGCAGTATTTT	CASSTATSGKGIDTQYF
TRBV20-1	NA	TRBJ2-2	many	TGCAGTGCTAGGGAGATTGTGGGATCCGGGGAGCTGTTTTTT	CSAREIVGSGELFF
TRBV13	TRBD2	TRBJ2-3	NA	TGTGCCAGCAGCTTAGCTAGCGGGAGAGCAGATACGCAGTATTTT	CASSLASGRADTQYF
TRBV20-1	NA	TRBJ2-2	NA	TGCAGTGCTAGAGGGGAAAACACCGGGGAGCTGTTTTTT	CSARGENTGELFF
TRBV7-8	NA	TRBJ2-7	many	TGTGCCAGCAGCTTAGTGAGGGACGTCTCCTACGAGCAGTACTTC	CASSLVRDVSYEQYF
TRBV7-3	NA	TRBJ2-1	many	TGTGCCAGCAGCGTCCAGGGGGGGTGGTACAATGAGCAGTTCTTC	CASSVQGGWYNEQFF
TRBV27	NA	TRBJ1-2	many	TGTGCCAGCAGACCGGACAGTAACTATGGCTACACCTTC	CASRPDSNYGYTF
TRBV20-1	NA	TRBJ2-7	many	TGCAGTGCTTCCGGGACCGCCGTGGGAAACGAGCAGTACTTC	CSASGTAVGNEQYF
TRBV11-2	NA	TRBJ1-1	NA	TGTGCCAGCAGCTTAGAGCCGACAGGAGCTGAAGCTTTCTTT	CASSLEPTGAEAFF
TRBV20-1	NA	TRBJ2-3	many	TGCAGTGCTCTGCGGGGGCCCGGGGGAGATACGCAGTATTTT	CSALRGPGGDTQYF
TRBV7-2	TRBD2	TRBJ2-3	many	TGTGCCAGCAGCCCTGGGACTAGCGGGATCACAGATACGCAGTATTTT	CASSPGTSGITDTQYF
TRBV19	TRBD1	TRBJ1-1	many	TGTGCCAGTAGTATGGGACAGACAACCACTGAAGCTTTCTTT	CASSMGQTTTEAFF
TRBV9	NA	TRBJ2-7	many	TGTGCCAGCAGCGTCGACAGTTTGAAGGCCGAGCAGTACTTC	CASSVDSLKAEQYF
TRBV20-1	NA	TRBJ2-1	many	TGCAGTGCTTTCCTTAGCGGAAGCTCCTACAATGAGCAGTTCTTC	CSAFLSGSSYNEQFF
TRBV14	NA	TRBJ2-7	many	TGTGCCAGCAGCCAAGATCTTTCCCCCGGGTACTCCTACGAGCAGTACTTC	CASSQDLSPGYSYEQYF
TRBV20-1	NA	TRBJ2-3	many	TGCAGTGCTACCTACGTAAGGGGAACAGATACGCAGTATTTT	CSATYVRGTDTQYF
TRBV7-2	NA	TRBJ2-1	many	TGTGCCAGCAGCTTAGTTCTGGAAGGTGAGCAGTTCTTC	CASSLVLEGEQFF
TRBV20-1	NA	TRBJ1-2	NA	TGCAGTGCTAGAGATGTTGGGTTATATGGCTACACCTTC	CSARDVGLYGYTF
TRBV28	TRBD1	TRBJ1-2	many	TGTGCCAGCAGGAGACAGGGACGAGGCTATGGCTACACCTTC	CASRRQGRGYGYTF
TRBV6-2/TRBV6-3	TRBD1	TRBJ1-5	medium-sized	TGTGCCAGCATAAGCGACAGGGGGCGAAATCAGCCCCAGCATTTT	CASISDRGRNQPQHF
TRBV5-1	NA	TRBJ1-1	many	TGCGCCAGCAGCTTCCTCGAGGGGGGGAACACTGAAGCTTTCTTT	CASSFLEGGNTEAFF
TRBV5-6	TRBD1	TRBJ2-1	many	TGTGCCAGCAGCTGGAGACAGGGGCGATACAATGAGCAGTTCTTC	CASSWRQGRYNEQFF
TRBV7-8	TRBD2	TRBJ2-1	many	TGTGCCAGCAGCCTCGGACTAGCGACTGAGCAGTTCTTC	CASSLGLATEQFF
TRBV12-3/TRBV12-4	TRBD2	TRBJ2-2	many	TGTGCCAGCACCGTAGCGGGGGGGCCGACCGGGGAGCTGTTTTTT	CASTVAGGPTGELFF
TRBV20-1	TRBD1	TRBJ1-2	many	TGCAGTGCCGCGAGGGACAGCTATGGCTACACCTTC	CSAARDSYGYTF
TRBV28	NA	TRBJ1-5	many	TGTGCGGTGGGCAATCAGCCCCAGCATTTT	CAVGNQPQHF
TRBV7-2	NA	TRBJ2-5	many	TGTGCCAGCAGCTTGACTCAAGAGACCCAGTACTTC	CASSLTQETQYF
TRBV30	NA	TRBJ1-1	many	TGTGCCTGGAGTGTTCAGATGAACACTGAAGCTTTCTTT	CAWSVQMNTEAFF
TRBV5-1	NA	TRBJ1-4	many	TGCGCCAGCAGCGGAACAGGTCATCCAAATGAAAAACTGTTTTTT	CASSGTGHPNEKLFF
TRBV7-6	NA	TRBJ1-1	many	TGTGCCAGCAGCTTCGGAACAAGGGGGACTGAAGCTTTCTTT	CASSFGTRGTEAFF
TRBV7-2	TRBD2	TRBJ2-3	many	TGTGCCAGCAGCTTAGAGGCAGTCGCTGGGCGGGGGGGCCCAGATACGCAGTATTTT	CASSLEAVAGRGGPDTQYF